This is a list of T cell receptor beta chains from one sample in a study of OX40 agonist ivuxolimab in advanced cancers. Only in-frame clones appear in the TCRdb table, and some are missing; sequencing was by immunoSEQ multiplex PCR. The data contain around 58,000 clones, about 89% of them singletons. The source material was CD4+ or CD8+ T cells sorted from blood, sampled in a trial of the OX40 agonist ivuxolimab. The receptor set was obtained from an adult with an advanced solid tumor such as melanoma, head and neck, liver or kidney cancer. The CDR3 runs from the conserved cysteine through the conserved F or W. Fields, in order: J gene, V gene, CDR3 protein.

TRBJ1-5	TRBV27	CASSLRAGSSNQPQHF
TRBJ2-1	TRBV9	CASSVGGRGNEQFF
TRBJ1-3	TRBV5-6	CASSPRGGGGKSGNTIYF
TRBJ2-2	TRBV5-1	CASSPYGGELFF
TRBJ2-7	TRBV20-1	CSARGQGEQYF
TRBJ2-3	TRBV11-2	CASSLVAGVPDTQYF
NA	TRBV10-2	CASSPTGYEQYF
TRBJ2-5	TRBV5-1	CASSLRGRIPGVIQETQYF
TRBJ2-3	TRBV9	CASSGPPDTQYF
TRBJ1-1	TRBV6-5	CASSRTDSSQAFF
TRBJ1-2	TRBV5-1	CASSLEAGYGYTF
TRBJ2-3	TRBV7-8	CASSLGRRDTQYF
TRBJ2-2	TRBV11-2	CASRFGTGRAGELFF
TRBJ1-4	TRBV7-2	CASSPPRTGTEKLFF
TRBJ1-2	TRBV6-1	CASGANYGYTF
TRBJ1-4	TRBV6-1	CASRPGGHEKLFF
TRBJ1-1	TRBV10-3	CAIGQGRMNTEAFF
TRBJ1-1	TRBV5-1	CASSAGWGAFF
TRBJ2-7	TRBV6-5	CGEAYEQYF
TRBJ2-7	TRBV15	CATSRDTGYEQYF
TRBJ1-2	TRBV20-1	CSGMSLYGYTF
TRBJ1-5	TRBV19	CASRRGSDNQPQHF
TRBJ1-4	TRBV6-1	CASSRWGRNEKLFF
TRBJ1-2	TRBV7-2	CASSEGATQAYGYTF
TRBJ2-7	TRBV10-3	CAISERQDYEQYF
TRBJ1-2	TRBV29-1	CSALEGGYGYTF
TRBJ2-7	TRBV6-5	CASRGQGSYEQYF
TRBJ2-7	TRBV5-1	CASSPTGVEQYF
TRBJ1-5	TRBV27	CASSLTTSNQPQHF
TRBJ2-7	TRBV28	CASSFLAGGKKEQYF
TRBJ2-1	TRBV27	CASSWDGTRGRKQFF
TRBJ1-4	TRBV4-1	CASSRPGPLREKLFF
TRBJ2-5	TRBV28	CASSRRYQETQYF
TRBJ2-3	TRBV5-6	CASGGSTDTQYF
TRBJ1-4	TRBV25-1	CASSDRGGKLFF
TRBJ1-2	TRBV2	CASSLSGGAYGYTF
TRBJ1-1	TRBV4-2	CASSQPGRSDTEAFF
TRBJ1-4	TRBV4-2	CASSQVLVNEKLFF
TRBJ1-1	TRBV5-4	CASSRTGDKAFF
TRBJ2-3	TRBV29-1	CSAAGDSSTDTQYF
TRBJ1-1	TRBV5-8	CASSLKRTGGPRTEAFF
TRBJ2-1	TRBV7-8	CASSSRGTSGRASNNEQFF